This T cell receptor (beta chain) was sequenced during a study of identical twins. The sample holds a few counts of this clonotype. The antigen is not known. General observations from the study: Cross-sectional statistical analysis was relied on for the conclusions, without the same donors being followed. With abundant cord blood beta clonotypes, insertions were fewer; memory repertoires showed no such pattern.

The donor group consisted entirely of healthy Caucasians. Germline CDR1 MGHRA, CDR2 YSYEKL. CDR3 length: 15 residues. Trimming took off 1 base at V and 2 bases at J, with 9 bases between the two ends. cDNA carried unique molecular identifiers, and a universal primer site was added by template switching. TCRdb independently ran MiXCR on the 5' RACE reads; one entry per CDR3 protein. The sample includes around 340,000 distinct CDR3 sequences, around 12% of them seen just once. This sample was shared with a second study, whose subject was yellow fever vaccine responses in identical twins.

The chain employs TRBV4-1 and TRBJ2-1; possibly TRBD2 for D (5 bases). The source of this sequence is a woman aged 18-29 years in good health. The source material was CD8+ T cells sorted from blood. CDR3 in amino acids: CASSQADSAYNEQFF. The DNA for the CDR3 is TGCGCCAGCAGCCAAGCGGACTCAGCCTACAATGAGCAGTTCTTC.